This is a list of T cell receptor beta chains from one sample in a study of graft-versus-host responses after intestinal transplantation. TCRdb keeps only in-frame clones here, not all; method: immunoSEQ multiplex PCR. The sample carries tens of thousands of clones, around 94% recorded once. Source: PBMCs, taken 16 days after intestinal transplant. All receptors derive from a human patient who received an intestinal transplant, so some T cells may come from the graft donor. Both conserved end residues are part of each CDR3. A D gene is named only where the DNA matches it firmly.

D: TRBD1; V: TRBV7-8; J: TRBJ1-3; CDR3: CASSLRPRTGFTYSGNTIYF; DNA: TGTGCCAGCAGCTTAAGACCCAGGACAGGGTTTACTTATTCTGGAAACACCATATATTTT
D: -; V: TRBV9; J: TRBJ2-7; CDR3: CASSVDSSYEQYF; DNA: TGTGCCAGCAGCGTAGACAGCTCCTACGAGCAGTACTTC
D: -; V: TRBV27; J: TRBJ1-1; CDR3: CASSLSFQGLADTEAFF; DNA: TGTGCCAGCAGTTTGTCCTTCCAGGGCTTAGCGGACACTGAAGCTTTCTTT
D: -; V: TRBV2; J: TRBJ2-7; CDR3: CASSDTAVYEQYF; DNA: TGTGCCAGCAGTGATACGGCTGTATACGAGCAGTACTTC
D: TRBD1; V: TRBV7-2; J: TRBJ1-5; CDR3: CASSLDRGVNQPRHF; DNA: TGTGCCAGCAGCTTAGACAGGGGGGTCAATCAGCCCCGGCATTTT
D: -; V: TRBV5-4; J: TRBJ1-1; CDR3: CASSLWPREAFF; DNA: TGTGCCAGCAGCTTGTGGCCCCGTGAAGCTTTCTTT
D: -; V: TRBV28; J: TRBJ2-7; CDR3: CASSAAFSSSYEQYF; DNA: TGTGCCAGCAGTGCAGCGTTCTCTAGCTCCTACGAGCAGTACTTC
D: TRBD2; V: TRBV2; J: TRBJ2-1; CDR3: CASSGTSGSAILNEQFF; DNA: TGTGCCAGCAGTGGCACTAGCGGGAGCGCAATCCTCAATGAGCAGTTCTTC
D: -; V: TRBV6-5; J: TRBJ2-3; CDR3: CASSWTSTDTQYF; DNA: TGTGCCAGCAGTTGGACTAGCACAGATACGCAGTATTTT
D: TRBD1; V: TRBV7-6; J: TRBJ2-7; CDR3: CASSLGTGNYEQYF; DNA: TGTGCCAGCAGCTTAGGGACAGGGAATTACGAGCAGTACTTC
D: TRBD1; V: TRBV19; J: TRBJ1-1; CDR3: CASSPGTGGIEAFF; DNA: TGTGCCAGTAGTCCCGGGACAGGGGGGATTGAAGCTTTCTTT
D: TRBD2; V: TRBV9; J: TRBJ2-1; CDR3: CASSVSSGSINEQFF; DNA: TGTGCCAGCAGCGTAAGCAGCGGGAGCATCAATGAGCAGTTCTTC
D: TRBD1; V: TRBV4-1; J: TRBJ2-7; CDR3: CASSQLGTGAYEQYF; DNA: TGCGCCAGCAGCCAATTGGGGACAGGGGCCTACGAGCAGTACTTC
D: -; V: TRBV9; J: TRBJ2-1; CDR3: CASSVVYNEQFF; DNA: TGTGCCAGCAGCGTAGTCTACAATGAGCAGTTCTTC
D: TRBD2; V: TRBV5-1; J: TRBJ2-1; CDR3: CASSLGDYQFF; DNA: TGCGCCAGCAGCTTGGGGGACTACCAGTTCTTC
D: -; V: TRBV5-6; J: TRBJ2-1; CDR3: CASSGRGPYNEQFF; DNA: TGTGCCAGCTCCGGGCGCGGCCCGTACAATGAGCAGTTCTTC
D: TRBD1; V: TRBV5-5; J: TRBJ2-6; CDR3: CASSWGQDSSGANVLTF; DNA: TGTGCCAGCAGCTGGGGACAGGATAGCTCTGGGGCCAACGTCCTGACTTTC
D: -; V: TRBV7-8; J: TRBJ1-1; CDR3: CASSSSPDGAFF; DNA: TGTGCCAGCAGCTCTTCCCCTGACGGGGCTTTCTTT
D: -; V: TRBV2; J: TRBJ2-3; CDR3: CASRNRRQSDTQYF; DNA: TGTGCCAGCAGGAACCGGCGCCAATCGGATACGCAGTATTTT
D: TRBD1; V: TRBV6-1; J: TRBJ1-1; CDR3: CASSGTGLWNTEAFF; DNA: TGTGCCAGCAGTGGGACAGGGCTTTGGAACACTGAAGCTTTCTTT
D: -; V: TRBV30; J: TRBJ2-1; CDR3: CAWSVLADEQFF; DNA: TGTGCCTGGAGTGTACTGGCAGATGAGCAGTTCTTC
D: -; V: TRBV30; J: TRBJ2-6; CDR3: CAWSATDSGANVLTF; DNA: TGTGCCTGGAGTGCGACAGATTCTGGGGCCAACGTCCTGACTTTC
D: -; V: TRBV4-1; J: TRBJ2-7; CDR3: CASSQVRSSYEQYF; DNA: TGCGCCAGCAGCCAAGTGCGCAGCTCCTACGAGCAGTACTTC
D: -; V: TRBV27; J: TRBJ1-1; CDR3: CASSFYGDTEAFF; DNA: TGTGCCAGCAGTTTCTACGGGGACACTGAAGCTTTCTTT